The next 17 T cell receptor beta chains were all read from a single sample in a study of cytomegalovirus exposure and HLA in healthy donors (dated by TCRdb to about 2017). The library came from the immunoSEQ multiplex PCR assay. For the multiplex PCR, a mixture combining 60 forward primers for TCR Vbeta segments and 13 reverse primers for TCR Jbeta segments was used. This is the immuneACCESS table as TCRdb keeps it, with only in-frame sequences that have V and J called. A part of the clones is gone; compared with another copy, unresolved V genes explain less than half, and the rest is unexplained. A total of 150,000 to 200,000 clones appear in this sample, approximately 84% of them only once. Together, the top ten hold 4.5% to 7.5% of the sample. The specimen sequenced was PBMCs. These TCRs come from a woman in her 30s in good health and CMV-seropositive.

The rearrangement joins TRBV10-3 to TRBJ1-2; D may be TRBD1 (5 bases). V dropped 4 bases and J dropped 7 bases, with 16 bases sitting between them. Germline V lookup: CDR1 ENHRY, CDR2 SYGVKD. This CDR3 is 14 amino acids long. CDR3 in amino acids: CAISAETGLGGYTF. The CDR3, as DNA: TGTGCCATCAGTGCTGAAACAGGCCTTGGTGGCTACACCTTC.

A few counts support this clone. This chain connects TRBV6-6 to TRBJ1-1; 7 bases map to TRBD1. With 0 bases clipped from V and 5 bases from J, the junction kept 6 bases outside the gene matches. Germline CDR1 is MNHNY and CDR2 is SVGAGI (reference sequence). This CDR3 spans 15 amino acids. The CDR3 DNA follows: TGTGCCAGCAGTTACTCGTGGGCAGGGGGAACTGAAGCTTTCTTT. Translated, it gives CASSYSWAGGTEAFF.

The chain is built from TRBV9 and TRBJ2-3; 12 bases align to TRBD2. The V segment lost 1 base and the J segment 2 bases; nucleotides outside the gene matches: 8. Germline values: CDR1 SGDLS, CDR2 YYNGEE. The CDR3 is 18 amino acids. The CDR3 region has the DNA TGTGCCAGCAGCGTAAGTTTGGCTAGCGGGGGGGCCACAGATACGCAGTATTTT. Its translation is CASSVSLASGGATDTQYF.

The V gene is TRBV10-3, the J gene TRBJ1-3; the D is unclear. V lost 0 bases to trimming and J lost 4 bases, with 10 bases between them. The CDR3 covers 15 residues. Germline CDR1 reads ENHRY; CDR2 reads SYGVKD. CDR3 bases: TGTGCCATCAGTGAGTCGGGCAGCGGAGGAAACACCATATATTTT. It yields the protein CAISESGSGGNTIYF.

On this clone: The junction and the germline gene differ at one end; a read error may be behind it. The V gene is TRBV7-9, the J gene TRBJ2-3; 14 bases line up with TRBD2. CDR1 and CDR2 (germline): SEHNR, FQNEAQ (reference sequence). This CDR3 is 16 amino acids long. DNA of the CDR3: TGTTCCAGCAACGAGGGGACTAGCGGGAGTCGGGATACGCAGTATTTT. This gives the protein CSSNEGTSGSRDTQYF.

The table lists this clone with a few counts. CDR3 in amino acids: CASSSWWRETGELFF. The DNA for the CDR3 is TGTGCCAGCAGCTCTTGGTGGCGGGAGACCGGGGAGCTGTTTTTT. The chain recombines TRBV5-6 with TRBJ2-2; TRBD2 aligns across 7 bases. From germline, CDR1 is SGHDT and CDR2 YYEEEE. The CDR3 covers 15 residues. Losses at the gene ends were 3 bases for V and 5 bases for J; bases not matched to a gene: 7.

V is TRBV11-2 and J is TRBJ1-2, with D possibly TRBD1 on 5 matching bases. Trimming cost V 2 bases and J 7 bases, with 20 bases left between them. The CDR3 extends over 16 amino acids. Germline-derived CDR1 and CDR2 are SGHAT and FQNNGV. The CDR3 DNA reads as TGTGCCAGCAGCTTATCGGGACCATCGCCGGGGGGTGGCTACACCTTC. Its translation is CASSLSGPSPGGGYTF.

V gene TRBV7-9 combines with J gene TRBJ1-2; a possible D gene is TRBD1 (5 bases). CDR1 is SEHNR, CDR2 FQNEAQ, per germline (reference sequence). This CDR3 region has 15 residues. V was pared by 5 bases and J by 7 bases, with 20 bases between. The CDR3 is CASSPRQSGAGGYTF. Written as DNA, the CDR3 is TGTGCCAGCAGCCCAAGACAGAGCGGAGCGGGTGGCTACACCTTC.

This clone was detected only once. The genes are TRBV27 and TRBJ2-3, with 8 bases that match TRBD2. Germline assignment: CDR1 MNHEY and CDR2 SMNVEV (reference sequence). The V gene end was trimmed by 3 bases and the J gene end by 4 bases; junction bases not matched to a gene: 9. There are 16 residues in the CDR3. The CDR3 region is CASSFRGGFLSDTQYF. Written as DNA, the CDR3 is TGTGCCAGCAGTTTCCGGGGGGGCTTCTTATCAGATACGCAGTATTTT.

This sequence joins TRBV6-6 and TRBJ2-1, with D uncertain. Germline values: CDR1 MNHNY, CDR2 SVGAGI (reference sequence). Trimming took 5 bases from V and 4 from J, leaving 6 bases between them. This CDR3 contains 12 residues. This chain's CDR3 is CASSTGYNEQFF. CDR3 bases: TGTGCCAGCAGTACGGGTTACAATGAGCAGTTCTTC.

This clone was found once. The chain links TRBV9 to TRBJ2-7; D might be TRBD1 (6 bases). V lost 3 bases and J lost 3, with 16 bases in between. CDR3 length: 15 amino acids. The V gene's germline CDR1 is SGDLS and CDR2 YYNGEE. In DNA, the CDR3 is TGTGCCAGCAGCGCGGACCCGAGGGGGAGCTACGAGCAGTACTTC. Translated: CASSADPRGSYEQYF.

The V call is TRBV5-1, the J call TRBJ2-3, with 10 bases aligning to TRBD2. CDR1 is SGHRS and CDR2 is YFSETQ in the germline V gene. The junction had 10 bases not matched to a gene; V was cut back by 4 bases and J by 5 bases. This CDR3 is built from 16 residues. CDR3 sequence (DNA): TGCGCCAGCAGCGCTTACAGCGGGGGGGCCGGAGATACGCAGTATTTT. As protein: CASSAYSGGAGDTQYF.

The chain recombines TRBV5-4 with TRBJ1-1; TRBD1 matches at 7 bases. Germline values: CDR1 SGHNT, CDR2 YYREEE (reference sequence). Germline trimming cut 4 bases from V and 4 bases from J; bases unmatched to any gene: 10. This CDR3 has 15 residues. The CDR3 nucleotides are TGTGCCAGCAGCCCCCAGACAGGGATGGGCACTGAAGCTTTCTTT. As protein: CASSPQTGMGTEAFF.

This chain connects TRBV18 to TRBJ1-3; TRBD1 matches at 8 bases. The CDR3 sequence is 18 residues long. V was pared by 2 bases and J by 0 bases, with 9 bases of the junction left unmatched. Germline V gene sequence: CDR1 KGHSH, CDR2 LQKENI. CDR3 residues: CASSPADRAPYSGNTIYF. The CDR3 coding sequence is TGTGCCAGCTCACCAGCGGACAGGGCTCCCTACTCTGGAAACACCATATATTTT.

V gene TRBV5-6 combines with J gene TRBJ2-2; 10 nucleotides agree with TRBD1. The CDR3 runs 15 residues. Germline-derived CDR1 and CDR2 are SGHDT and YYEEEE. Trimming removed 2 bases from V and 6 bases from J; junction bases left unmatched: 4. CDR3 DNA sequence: TGTGCCAGCAGCTTAGGGACAGGGGTGGCCGGGGAGCTGTTTTTT. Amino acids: CASSLGTGVAGELFF.

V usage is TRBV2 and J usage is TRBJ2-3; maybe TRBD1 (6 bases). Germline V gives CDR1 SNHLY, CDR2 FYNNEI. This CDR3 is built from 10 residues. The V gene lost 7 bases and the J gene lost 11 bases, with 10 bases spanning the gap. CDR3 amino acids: CASTRGQQYF. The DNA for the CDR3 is TGTGCCAGCACCAGGGGACAGCAGTATTTT.

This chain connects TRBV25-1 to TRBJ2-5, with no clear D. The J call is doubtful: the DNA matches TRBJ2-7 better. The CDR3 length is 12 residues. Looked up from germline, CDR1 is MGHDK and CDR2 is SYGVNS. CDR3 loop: CASSPALYEQYF. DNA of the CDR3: TGTGCCAGCAGCCCCGCCCTTTACGAGCAGTACTTC.